The next 16 T cell receptor beta chains were all read from a single sample in a study of blood T cells in healthy people across ages. A second about 6 to 11 cycle PCR used barcoded and J-beta primers. In TCRdb, the 5' RACE reads were re-called with MiXCR into one record per CDR3 protein. The sample has approximately 800,000 distinct CDR3 sequences; 20% to 30% are singletons. These data also formed part of another study, on T cells of mothers and their children.

Sequences were obtained from blood. Every receptor here comes from a boy younger than 18 in good health.

This clonotype showed up just a few times. The V and J genes are TRBV7-3 and TRBJ2-5, with 7 bases lining up with TRBD2. The CDR3 runs to 15 residues. In germline, CDR1 is SGHTA, CDR2 FQGTGA. J lost 4 bases, V lost 0 bases, and 5 bases had no gene match. CDR3 bases: TGTGCCAGCAGCTTAACCTGGGGGGAGGGAGAGACCCAGTACTTC. Translating gives CASSLTWGEGETQYF. The full variable domain, completed using reference TRBV7-3 and TRBJ2-5, is GAGVSQTPSNKVTEKGKYVELRCDPISGHTALYWYRQSLGQGPEFLIYFQGTGAADDSGLPNDRFFAVRPEGSVSTLKIQRTERGDSAVYLCASSLTWGEGETQYFGPGTRLLVL.

This clonotype was seen only a few times. The chain joins TRBV12-3 or TRBV12-4 to TRBJ2-3, with D unresolved. Between the trimmed V and J ends, which lost 6 bases and 0 bases, there was a span of 7 bases. This CDR3 contains 13 residues. CDR3 amino acids: CASREQSTDTQYF. In nucleotides, the CDR3 is TGTGCCAGCAGGGAACAAAGCACAGATACGCAGTATTTT.

The rearrangement links TRBV28 to TRBJ2-6; tentative D call: TRBD1 (6 bases). The CDR3 runs 17 residues. Per the germline V gene, CDR1 is MDHEN and CDR2 is SYDVKM. The germline V and J ends were trimmed by 5 bases and 0 bases, with 14 bases remaining between them. CDR3 amino acids: CASSKETGVSGANVLTF. DNA of the CDR3: TGTGCCAGCAGTAAGGAGACAGGAGTCTCTGGGGCCAACGTCCTGACTTTC.

The gene calls are TRBV7-9 and TRBJ2-5; D gene uncertain. Germline-derived CDR1 and CDR2 are SEHNR and FQNEAQ (reference sequence). This CDR3 contains 14 residues. V lost 1 base and J 3 bases, leaving 9 bases between the germline ends. In nucleotides, the CDR3 is TGTGCCAGCAGCTTAGGGCCTCCGAAAGAGACCCAGTACTTC. Residues: CASSLGPPKETQYF.

This chain uses TRBV20-1 with TRBJ2-1; 8 bases line up with TRBD1. CDR1 and CDR2 from the germline V gene are DFQATT and SNEGSKA (reference sequence). The CDR3 loop spans 14 amino acids. V was clipped by 6 bases and J by 6 bases; unmatched bases: 10. CDR3 region: CSASYSGTGNEQFF. The CDR3 DNA is TGCAGTGCCTCCTATTCCGGGACAGGCAATGAGCAGTTCTTC.

This clonotype was seen only a few times. No conserved phenylalanine or tryptophan ends this CDR3, so it is likely a read error. The CDR3 spells CSARTENYGYTL. CDR3 DNA sequence: TGCAGTGCGAGGACAGAGAACTATGGCTACACCCTC. The chain joins TRBV20-1 to TRBJ1-2, with D perhaps TRBD1 (6 bases). The CDR3 is made up of 12 amino acids. Germline lookup yields CDR1 DFQATT and CDR2 SNEGSKA (reference sequence). Trimming left V 6 bases short and J 2 bases short, with 10 bases between.

Only a few counts were recorded for this clonotype. The V gene is TRBV27, the J gene TRBJ2-1, with 9 bases aligning to TRBD2. Germline-derived CDR1 and CDR2 are MNHEY and SMNVEV (reference sequence). V was pared by 5 bases and J by 0 bases, with 5 bases of the junction left unmatched. CDR3 length equals 16 residues. CDR3: CASSPLSGSSYNEQFF. The CDR3, as DNA: TGTGCCAGCAGTCCGCTTAGCGGGAGCTCCTACAATGAGCAGTTCTTC.

In its sample, this clonotype was seen a few times. At one end, the junction sequence differs from germline, possibly due to a read error. The gene calls are TRBV18 and TRBJ2-1, with TRBD1 identical over 11 bases. This CDR3 is built from 14 residues. Germline V CDR1 and CDR2: KGHSH, LQKENI. This CDR3 is CASSPGTGGVEQYF. CDR3 coding DNA: TGTGCCAGTTCACCAGGGACAGGGGGGGTCGAGCAATACTTC.

This clonotype was counted a few times. The chain is built from TRBV4-2 and TRBJ2-2; D is perhaps TRBD1 or TRBD2 (5 bases each). Per the germline V gene, CDR1 is LGHNA and CDR2 is YNFKEQ. CDR3 size: 16 residues. Trimming cost V 4 bases and J 0 bases, with 12 bases left between them. The CDR3: CASSPGREANTGELFF. In DNA, the CDR3 is TGTGCCAGCAGCCCAGGGAGAGAGGCGAACACCGGGGAGCTGTTTTTT.

This clonotype occurred a few times. The chain uses TRBV29-1 and TRBJ2-1; a possible D gene is TRBD1 (5 bases). Looked up from germline, CDR1 is SQVTM and CDR2 is ANQGSEA. V was cut by 0 bases and J by 6 bases, with 12 bases left in between. CDR3 size: 14 residues. The CDR3 DNA is TGCAGCGTTGAAGAAGGGGATTTGAGCAATGAGCAGTTCTTC. Translating gives CSVEEGDLSNEQFF.

This clonotype was detected a few times. V is TRBV4-3 and J is TRBJ1-4; D ambiguous. The CDR3 totals 15 residues. Germline CDR1 and CDR2: LGHNA and YSLEER. With 3 bases removed from V and 4 bases from J, the gap between germline ends came to 12 bases. DNA of the CDR3: TGCGCCAGCAGCCAGGACGGACTGAGTAATGAAAAACTGTTTTTT. Translated: CASSQDGLSNEKLFF.

This clonotype was detected only a few times. The chain uses TRBV20-1 and TRBJ2-1; 10 bases agree with TRBD2. The CDR3 sequence is 14 residues long. The V segment lost 3 bases and the J segment 5 bases; nucleotides outside the gene matches: 4. Germline loops: CDR1 DFQATT, CDR2 SNEGSKA (reference sequence). The CDR3 nucleotides read TGCAGTGCTAGTAGCACTAGCGGGGACAATGAGCAGTTCTTC. Protein sequence: CSASSTSGDNEQFF.

The sample holds a few counts of this clonotype. The J gene is TRBJ2-3, the V gene TRBV6-5; the match to TRBD2 covers 11 bases. Germline trimming cut 2 bases from V and 4 bases from J; bases unmatched to any gene: 8. The CDR3 runs 17 residues. CDR1 is MNHEY and CDR2 is SVGAGI in the germline V gene. CDR3: CASSYAGLAVAPDTQYF. The CDR3 bases are TGTGCCAGCAGTTACGCGGGACTAGCGGTGGCCCCAGATACGCAGTATTTT.

The chain couples TRBV5-6 to TRBJ2-7; D call uncertain. Looked up from germline, CDR1 is SGHDT and CDR2 is YYEEEE. The CDR3 extends over 11 amino acids. Trimming stripped 4 bases from V and 3 bases from J, with 5 bases between. CDR3 region: CASSKVYEQYF. DNA of the CDR3: TGTGCCAGCAGCAAGGTCTACGAGCAGTACTTC.

The chain carries TRBV9 and TRBJ2-7; perhaps TRBD2 as D (5 bases). The CDR3 totals 14 residues. CDR1 is SGDLS and CDR2 is YYNGEE in the germline V gene. V was pared by 4 bases and J by 7 bases, with 18 bases between. CDR3: CASSPGPRGEEQYF. As DNA, the CDR3 is TGTGCCAGCAGCCCCGGACCCCGGGGTGAGGAGCAGTACTTC.

This clonotype was counted between two and nine times. This chain joins TRBV6-5 and TRBJ2-4; 11 nucleotides align to TRBD2. The CDR3 is made up of 19 amino acids. J lost 6 bases, V lost 0 bases, and 13 bases had no gene match. Germline CDR1 MNHEY, CDR2 SVGAGI. CDR3: CASSYSRPSGGPEGNIQYF. CDR3 coding DNA: TGTGCCAGCAGTTACTCGAGGCCTAGCGGGGGGCCAGAAGGAAACATTCAGTACTTC.